These 17 T cell receptor beta chains originate from one sample sequenced in a study of cytomegalovirus exposure and HLA in healthy donors. This PCR relied on a set of 60 Vbeta primers and 13 Jbeta primers. Repertoires were generated with immunoSEQ multiplex PCR, while TCRdb's copy carries only in-frame clones and drops some. The profile shows roughly 190,000 clones, about four fifths of them singletons. The sample was PBMCs. Receptors originate from a woman in her forties or fifties in good health and CMV-seronegative.

V is TRBV7-2 and J is TRBJ1-2, with no clear D. Deletions cut 3 bases from V and 7 bases from J, with 12 bases between. This CDR3 comprises 13 residues. CDR1 is SGHTA and CDR2 is FQGNSA in the germline V gene. For the CDR3, the DNA is TGTGCCAGCAGCTTCCAGCCCGAGGGTGGCTACACCTTC. Encoded protein: CASSFQPEGGYTF.

The chain has TRBV28 and TRBJ2-5; the D gene is possibly TRBD2 (5 bases). The germline V gene has CDR1 MDHEN and CDR2 SYDVKM. With 2 bases removed from V and 0 bases from J, the gap between germline ends came to 16 bases. There are 17 residues in the CDR3. Here the CDR3 DNA reads TGTGCCAGCAGTTTACATAGACTACAACAGTACCAAGAGACCCAGTACTTC. It encodes CASSLHRLQQYQETQYF.

This chain uses TRBV10-3 with TRBJ1-1; 7 positions match TRBD1. Losses at the gene ends were 8 bases for V and 1 base for J; bases not matched to a gene: 4. The CDR3 is 13 residues long. Germline lookup yields CDR1 ENHRY and CDR2 SYGVKD. The CDR3 nucleotides are TGTGCCATCTGGACAGGACCGAACACTGAAGCTTTCTTT. Its protein product is CAIWTGPNTEAFF.

The gene calls are TRBV7-2 and TRBJ2-7; 8 bases are a match to TRBD1. The CDR3 has 14 residues. Germline CDR1 SGHTA, CDR2 FQGNSA. V lost 1 base and J lost 3; bases outside the gene matches: 2. CDR3 DNA: TGTGCCAGCAGCTTAGGGGACAGGATCTACGAGCAGTACTTC. Encoded protein: CASSLGDRIYEQYF.

The sample holds one count of this clone. Here the CDR3 DNA reads TGTGCCAGCAGCTTAACCCAGGGGGCCTGGGAGACCCAGTACTTC. It codes for CASSLTQGAWETQYF. The chain combines TRBV7-7 with TRBJ2-5; 8 bases line up with TRBD1. CDR3 length: 15 amino acids. Per the germline V gene, CDR1 is SSHAT and CDR2 is FNYEAQ (reference sequence). V lost 2 bases to trimming and J lost 5 bases; unmatched junction nucleotides: 7.

This chain links TRBV28 with TRBJ1-1; 9 positions agree with TRBD1. The CDR3 sequence is 17 residues long. CDR1 MDHEN and CDR2 SYDVKM come from the germline V gene. V was clipped by 2 bases and J by 5 bases; unmatched bases: 12. Here the CDR3 DNA reads TGTGCCAGCAGTTTAGCCCGGGACAGGGTGGTGGGGACTGAAGCTTTCTTT. It encodes CASSLARDRVVGTEAFF.

The chain has TRBV28 and TRBJ2-7, with D tentatively TRBD1 (6 bases). CDR1 and CDR2 (germline): MDHEN, SYDVKM. The CDR3 is made up of 13 amino acids. Trimming took off 7 bases at V and 6 bases at J, with 16 bases between the two ends. The CDR3 sequence: CASTEGRGSEQYF. Written as DNA, the CDR3 is TGTGCCAGCACCGAGGGCAGGGGAAGCGAGCAGTACTTC.

CDR3 coding DNA: TGTGCCAGCAGCCTCCGACAGGGATCCCTAGGCACTGAAGCTTTCTTT. Translation gives CASSLRQGSLGTEAFF. The V gene is TRBV7-2, the J gene TRBJ1-1, with 7 bases matching TRBD1. The CDR3 sequence is 16 residues long. V lost 5 bases to trimming and J lost 4 bases; unmatched junction nucleotides: 13. In germline, CDR1 is SGHTA, CDR2 FQGNSA. Full variable domain (rest looked up from reference TRBV7-2 and TRBJ1-1): GAGVSQSPSNKVTEKGKDVELRCDPISGHTALYWYRQSLGQGLEFLIYFQGNSAPDKSGLPSDRFSAERTGGSVSTLTIQRTQQEDSAVYLCASSLRQGSLGTEAFFGQGTRLTVV.

The chain joins TRBV10-2 to TRBJ1-2; TRBD1 might be the D (6 bases). CDR1 and CDR2 from the germline V gene are WSHSY and SAAADI. The CDR3 contains 13 residues. Trimming cost V 4 bases and J 8 bases, with 14 bases left between them. CDR3 sequence reads: CASSVQGVGGYTF. CDR3 nucleotide sequence: TGCGCCAGCAGTGTACAGGGTGTAGGGGGCTACACCTTC.

This chain joins TRBV7-2 and TRBJ2-5, with D perhaps matching TRBD1 (5 bases). Trimming left V 0 bases short and J 1 base short, with 9 bases between. Germline lookup yields CDR1 SGHTA and CDR2 FQGNSA. This CDR3 is built from 15 residues. DNA for the CDR3: TGTGCCAGCAGCTTAGCTACAGGCATCCAAGAGACCCAGTACTTC. This codes for CASSLATGIQETQYF.

In the case of this clone: The junction shows a germline mismatch at one end, possibly a read error. V usage is TRBV5-5 and J usage is TRBJ2-7; tentatively, D is TRBD1 (6 bases). This CDR3 contains 11 residues. CDR1 is SGHKS, CDR2 YYEKEE, per germline (reference sequence). The CDR3: CASSLPGEPYF. CDR3 coding DNA: TGTGCCAGCAGCCTTCCAGGGGAGCCGTACTTC.

The V call is TRBV11-2, the J call TRBJ2-1; TRBD1 is a possible D gene (5 bases). The CDR3 length is 14 residues. CDR1 is SGHAT and CDR2 is FQNNGV in the germline V gene. V gave up 0 bases and J gave up 8 bases, with 11 bases separating them. The chain's CDR3 is CASSLDLIQDEQFF. The CDR3 DNA sequence: TGTGCCAGCAGCTTAGACCTGATACAGGATGAGCAGTTCTTC.

V and J are TRBV11-2 and TRBJ2-5; 7 nucleotides line up with TRBD1. Trimming cost V 5 bases and J 3 bases; bases outside gene matches: 6. The CDR3 runs to 14 residues. Germline lookup yields CDR1 SGHAT and CDR2 FQNNGV. CDR3 sequence (DNA): TGTGCCAGCAGCCCACGGACAGGAGAAGAGACCCAGTACTTC. This codes for CASSPRTGEETQYF.

This clone was detected once. The gene calls are TRBV27 and TRBJ2-1; a possible D gene is TRBD1 (5 bases). Germline-derived CDR1 and CDR2 are MNHEY and SMNVEV (reference sequence). V lost 5 bases and J 0 bases, leaving 17 bases between the germline ends. CDR3 length: 17 amino acids. CDR3 protein: CASSGAPLSSSYNEQFF. The DNA for the CDR3 is TGTGCCAGCAGTGGGGCCCCCCTTTCGAGCTCCTACAATGAGCAGTTCTTC.

V is TRBV19 and J is TRBJ2-7, with 7 nucleotides matching TRBD1. V lost 6 bases to trimming and J lost 0 bases; unmatched junction nucleotides: 5. The CDR3 is 14 residues long. CDR1 is LNHDA and CDR2 is SQIVND in the germline V gene (reference sequence). The CDR3 DNA sequence: TGTGCCAGTAGGGACAGGAGAAGCTCCTACGAGCAGTACTTC. It is translated as CASRDRRSSYEQYF.

This chain connects TRBV18 to TRBJ2-3, with D maybe TRBD2 (5 bases). V shed 3 bases and J shed 4 bases, with 11 bases lying between them. The CDR3 sequence is 14 residues long. The V gene's germline CDR1 is KGHSH and CDR2 LQKENI. CDR3 sequence (DNA): TGTGCCAGCTCACCCGGACTTGAACCAGATACGCAGTATTTT. Amino acid sequence: CASSPGLEPDTQYF.

Concerning this clone: Sequence at one end of the junction differs from germline and may be a read error. V gene TRBV7-9 combines with J gene TRBJ2-5; possibly TRBD1 for D (6 bases). Germline values: CDR1 SEHNR, CDR2 FQNEAQ (reference sequence). This CDR3 spans 13 amino acids. The CDR3 protein is CASRLGQWETQYF. Here the CDR3 DNA reads TGTGCCAGCAGGTTAGGACAGTGGGAGACCCAGTACTTC.